This TCR beta chain was documented in a study of cytomegalovirus exposure and HLA in healthy donors. Study conclusions and caveats: HLA-A and HLA-B allele assignments for most subjects were reportedly predicted accurately using TCR beta sequences. Beyond CMV serostatus, there was no information to go on about immune exposure. The authors listed 164 TCR beta chains as cytomegalovirus-associated.

Deletions cut 3 bases from V and 6 bases from J, with 7 bases between. Germline V gene data show CDR1 as PRHDT and CDR2 as FYEKMQ (reference sequence). CDR3 length: 12 amino acids. Primers included in the PCR were 60 Vbeta and 13 Jbeta primers. Clones were sequenced by immunoSEQ multiplex PCR, and TCRdb holds only the in-frame ones, with some missing. The repertoire consists of about 120,000 clones, with roughly 80% occurring once and the leading ten covering about 0.25%. On this clone: Its cognate antigen is unknown.

Sample: PBMCs. This clonotype originated in a man aged 50-59 years in good health and CMV-seronegative. The chain uses TRBV13 and TRBJ2-3; D not resolved. CDR3 nucleotides: TGTGCCAGCAGCTTGCCCAGGGATACGCAGTATTTT. This translates into CASSLPRDTQYF.